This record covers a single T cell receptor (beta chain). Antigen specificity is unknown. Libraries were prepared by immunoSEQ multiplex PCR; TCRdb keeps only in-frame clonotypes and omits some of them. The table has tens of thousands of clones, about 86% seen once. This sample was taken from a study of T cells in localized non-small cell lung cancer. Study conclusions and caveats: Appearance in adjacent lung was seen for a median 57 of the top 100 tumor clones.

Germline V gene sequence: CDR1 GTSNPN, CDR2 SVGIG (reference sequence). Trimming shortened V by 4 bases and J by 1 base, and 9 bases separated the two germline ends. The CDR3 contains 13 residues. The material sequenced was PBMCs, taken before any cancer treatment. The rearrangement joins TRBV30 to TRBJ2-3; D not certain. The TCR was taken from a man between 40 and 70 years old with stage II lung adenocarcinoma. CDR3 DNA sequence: TGTGCCTGGAATCCGACTCGCACAGATACGCAGTATTTT. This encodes CAWNPTRTDTQYF. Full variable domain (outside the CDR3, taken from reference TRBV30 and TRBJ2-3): SQTIHQWPATLVQPVGSPLSLECTVEGTSNPNLYWYRQAAGRGLQLLFYSVGIGQISSEVPQNLSASRPQDRQFILSSKKLLLSDSGFYLCAWNPTRTDTQYFGPGTRLTVL.